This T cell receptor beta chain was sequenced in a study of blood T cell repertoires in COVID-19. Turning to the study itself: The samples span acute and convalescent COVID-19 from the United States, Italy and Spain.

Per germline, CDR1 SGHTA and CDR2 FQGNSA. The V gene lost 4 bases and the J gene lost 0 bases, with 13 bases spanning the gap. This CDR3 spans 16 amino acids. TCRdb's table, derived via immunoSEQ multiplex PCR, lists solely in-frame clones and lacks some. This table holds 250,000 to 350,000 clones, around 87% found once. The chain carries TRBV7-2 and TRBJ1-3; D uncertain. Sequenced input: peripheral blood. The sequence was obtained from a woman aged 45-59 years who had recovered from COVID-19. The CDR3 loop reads CASSSLTPSSGNTIYF. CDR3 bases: TGTGCCAGCAGCTCCCTGACTCCAAGCTCTGGAAACACCATATATTTT.